The 3 T cell receptor beta chains presented below share a single source sample, sequenced in a study of blood T cell repertoires in COVID-19. Profiling relied on immunoSEQ multiplex PCR, and the TCRdb table lists in-frame clones only, not all of them. The sample shows over 85,000 clones, approximately 82% of them seen only once. The sequenced sample was peripheral blood. These receptors were obtained from a man in his 60s with active or convalescent COVID-19.

The V call is TRBV4-1, the J call TRBJ2-5; D is possibly TRBD2 (6 bases). The germline CDR1 and CDR2 sequences are MGHRA and YSYEKL. The length of the CDR3 is 14 residues. The V end lost 4 bases, the J end lost 0 bases, and 9 bases lay between the germline ends. The CDR3 region is CASSPGTYQETQYF. The CDR3 region has the DNA TGCGCCAGCAGCCCTGGGACTTACCAAGAGACCCAGTACTTC.

V gene TRBV28 combines with J gene TRBJ2-3; TRBD2 matches at 10 bases. The CDR3 has 14 amino acids. Germline CDR1 reads MDHEN; CDR2 reads SYDVKM. Losses at the gene ends were 8 bases for V and 0 bases for J; bases not matched to a gene: 2. In DNA form, the CDR3 reads TGTGCCAGCTTAGCGGGAGGAAGCACAGATACGCAGTATTTT. Amino acids: CASLAGGSTDTQYF.

The chain links TRBV6-2 or TRBV6-3 to TRBJ2-7; maybe TRBD1 (6 bases). The CDR3 has 15 residues. Germline values: CDR1 MNHEY, CDR2 SVGEGT. V was cut by 3 bases and J by 4 bases, with 16 bases left in between. For the CDR3, the DNA is TGTGCCAGCAGTTATCATGGGGGCCGGCCTTACGAGCAGTACTTC. Amino acids: CASSYHGGRPYEQYF.